These T cell receptor beta chains were read from a single sample in a study of blood T cell repertoires in COVID-19. Generated by immunoSEQ multiplex PCR, the TCRdb table keeps only in-frame clones and is missing some. The sample carries roughly 59,000 clones, roughly 80% recorded once. Input material: peripheral blood. These receptors were collected from a human donor in a cohort sampled during active COVID-19. The CDR3 runs from the conserved cysteine through the conserved F or W. A D gene is named only where the DNA matches it firmly. Clone size is stated in some rows and not others, as once, few, many or a class when expanded.

V gene: TRBV7-9; J gene: TRBJ2-1; D gene: -; clone size: -; CDR3 DNA: TGTGCCAGCAGCACAACAAAATCTCCCTACAATGAGCAGTTCTTC; CDR3 protein: CASSTTKSPYNEQFF
V gene: TRBV27; J gene: TRBJ1-2; D gene: -; clone size: -; CDR3 DNA: TGTGCCAGCAGTTTATCGGGGGGTAGTGTTGGCTACACCTTC; CDR3 protein: CASSLSGGSVGYTF
V gene: TRBV19; J gene: TRBJ2-3; D gene: TRBD2; clone size: few; CDR3 DNA: TGTGCCAGTAGTCCCGGACTAGCGGGAGGTACCAGCACAGATACGCAGTATTTT; CDR3 protein: CASSPGLAGGTSTDTQYF
V gene: TRBV6-1; J gene: TRBJ1-2; D gene: -; clone size: -; CDR3 DNA: TGTGCCAGCAGTGAAGCCCCGACCGGGTATGGCTACACCTTC; CDR3 protein: CASSEAPTGYGYTF
V gene: TRBV11-2; J gene: TRBJ2-1; D gene: TRBD2; clone size: -; CDR3 DNA: TGTGCCAGCAGCTCCTTTTCTAGCGGCCCCTACAATGAGCAGTTCTTC; CDR3 protein: CASSSFSSGPYNEQFF
V gene: TRBV2; J gene: TRBJ2-1; D gene: TRBD2; clone size: once; CDR3 DNA: TGTGCCAGCAAGGAGCGGGAGGGGCGGGATGAGCAGTTCTTC; CDR3 protein: CASKEREGRDEQFF
V gene: TRBV6-2/TRBV6-3; J gene: TRBJ2-5; D gene: -; clone size: -; CDR3 DNA: TGTGCCAGCAGCCCGAGACAGTTTGGAGGGGAGACCCAGTACTTC; CDR3 protein: CASSPRQFGGETQYF
V gene: TRBV5-1; J gene: TRBJ2-3; D gene: -; clone size: -; CDR3 DNA: TGCGCCAGCAGCCCGGGGGACTCAAGCACAGATACGCAGTATTTT; CDR3 protein: CASSPGDSSTDTQYF
V gene: TRBV11-2; J gene: TRBJ2-1; D gene: TRBD2; clone size: -; CDR3 DNA: TGTGCCAGCAGCTTAGGCCTGACTAGCGGGAGGAACAATGAGCAGTTCTTC; CDR3 protein: CASSLGLTSGRNNEQFF
V gene: TRBV7-9; J gene: TRBJ1-4; D gene: TRBD1; clone size: once; CDR3 DNA: TGTGCCAGCAGCTTAGCTTATTTGGGCAGGGGGCGAATTGAAAAACTGTTTTTT; CDR3 protein: CASSLAYLGRGRIEKLFF
V gene: TRBV7-6; J gene: TRBJ2-5; D gene: -; clone size: -; CDR3 DNA: TGTGCCAGCCAGGGAAGTGGGGAGACCCAGTACTTC; CDR3 protein: CASQGSGETQYF
V gene: TRBV6-4; J gene: TRBJ2-7; D gene: -; clone size: -; CDR3 DNA: TGTGCCAGCAGCCCTGAACCTAGCTCCTACGAGCAGTACTTC; CDR3 protein: CASSPEPSSYEQYF
V gene: TRBV21-1; J gene: TRBJ2-3; D gene: -; clone size: -; CDR3 DNA: TGTGCCAGCAGCAATGCGGGAGGGCCCACAGATACGCAGTATTTT; CDR3 protein: CASSNAGGPTDTQYF
V gene: TRBV11-2; J gene: TRBJ2-7; D gene: -; clone size: -; CDR3 DNA: TGTGCCAGCAGCTTTAAGACTGCCGTATCCTACGAGCAGTACTTC; CDR3 protein: CASSFKTAVSYEQYF
V gene: TRBV6-5; J gene: TRBJ2-2; D gene: TRBD1; clone size: once; CDR3 DNA: TGTGCCAGCAGCCGACAGGGGATGACCACCGGGGAGCTGTTTTTT; CDR3 protein: CASSRQGMTTGELFF
V gene: TRBV19; J gene: TRBJ2-7; D gene: TRBD2; clone size: few; CDR3 DNA: TGTGCCAGTAGTATAGATCAACTAGCGAACTCCTACGAGCAGTACTTC; CDR3 protein: CASSIDQLANSYEQYF
V gene: TRBV19; J gene: TRBJ2-1; D gene: TRBD2; clone size: -; CDR3 DNA: TGTGCCAGTAGTATAGACGCTAGCGGGACTGAGCAGTTCTTC; CDR3 protein: CASSIDASGTEQFF
V gene: TRBV12-3/TRBV12-4; J gene: TRBJ2-3; D gene: -; clone size: -; CDR3 DNA: TGTGCCAGCAGTTTCGTCCGCCGGGATACGCAGTATTTT; CDR3 protein: CASSFVRRDTQYF
V gene: TRBV27; J gene: TRBJ1-6; D gene: -; clone size: -; CDR3 DNA: TGTGCCAGCCGCTCGGCGGGAATTAATTCACCCCTCCACTTT; CDR3 protein: CASRSAGINSPLHF
V gene: TRBV27; J gene: TRBJ1-1; D gene: -; clone size: -; CDR3 DNA: TGTGCCAGCAGTTTAGACACGAACACTGAAGCTTTCTTT; CDR3 protein: CASSLDTNTEAFF
V gene: TRBV4-3; J gene: TRBJ2-3; D gene: TRBD2; clone size: -; CDR3 DNA: TGCGCCAGCAGCCCTAGCGGGAGCGGCACAGATACGCAGTATTTT; CDR3 protein: CASSPSGSGTDTQYF
V gene: TRBV3-1/TRBV3-2; J gene: TRBJ2-3; D gene: TRBD2; clone size: -; CDR3 DNA: TGTGCCAGCAGCCGACGGGGACTAGCGGGAGGATGGTATTTT; CDR3 protein: CASSRRGLAGGWYF
V gene: TRBV4-2; J gene: TRBJ2-1; D gene: TRBD2; clone size: -; CDR3 DNA: TGTGCCAGCAGCCAAGGGGTAGCGGGATACGTTAGTGAGCAGTTCTTC; CDR3 protein: CASSQGVAGYVSEQFF
V gene: TRBV5-4; J gene: TRBJ2-3; D gene: TRBD2; clone size: -; CDR3 DNA: TGTGCCAGCAGACTACGATTTCACAGCGGGGGGGATCGCACAGATACGCAGTATTTT; CDR3 protein: CASRLRFHSGGDRTDTQYF
V gene: TRBV9; J gene: TRBJ2-3; D gene: TRBD2; clone size: -; CDR3 DNA: TGTGCCAGCAGCTCCCCACTAGCGGGAGGTGTGACAGATACGCAGTATTTT; CDR3 protein: CASSSPLAGGVTDTQYF
V gene: TRBV5-4; J gene: TRBJ2-1; D gene: TRBD2; clone size: -; CDR3 DNA: TGTGCCAGCAGCACCGACGCGGGAGGGCCTGGGGAGCAGTTCTTC; CDR3 protein: CASSTDAGGPGEQFF
V gene: TRBV4-3; J gene: TRBJ2-7; D gene: -; clone size: few; CDR3 DNA: TGCGCCAGCAGCCGCTCATCGGGGGGCCATTACGAGCAGTACTTC; CDR3 protein: CASSRSSGGHYEQYF
V gene: TRBV21-1; J gene: TRBJ1-5; D gene: -; clone size: -; CDR3 DNA: TGTGCCCCGCCGAGGGGGAGCAATCAGCCCCAGCATTTT; CDR3 protein: CAPPRGSNQPQHF
V gene: TRBV15; J gene: TRBJ1-1; D gene: -; clone size: few; CDR3 DNA: TGTGCCACCACCCCCCCAGGGGCTCCGAACACTGAAGCTTTCTTT; CDR3 protein: CATTPPGAPNTEAFF
V gene: TRBV7-2; J gene: TRBJ2-7; D gene: -; clone size: -; CDR3 DNA: TGTGCCAGCAGCTTAGCGAAGGGGAACGAGCAGTACTTC; CDR3 protein: CASSLAKGNEQYF
V gene: TRBV19; J gene: TRBJ2-2; D gene: TRBD2; clone size: once; CDR3 DNA: TGTGCCAGTAGTATAGAGAGGCGGGGGACTCGCACAACCACAATAGACACCGGGGAGCTGTTTTTT; CDR3 protein: CASSIERRGTRTTTIDTGELFF
V gene: TRBV7-8; J gene: TRBJ2-3; D gene: -; clone size: -; CDR3 DNA: TGTGCCAGCAGCCCTACCCGGGATACGCAGTATTTT; CDR3 protein: CASSPTRDTQYF
V gene: TRBV18; J gene: TRBJ1-2; D gene: TRBD1; clone size: -; CDR3 DNA: TGTGCCAGCTCCCCCGGGACAGGCTATGGCTACACCTTC; CDR3 protein: CASSPGTGYGYTF
V gene: TRBV27; J gene: TRBJ2-2; D gene: -; clone size: -; CDR3 DNA: TGTGCCAGCAGTTTGGGGGGGCACGGGGAGCTGTTTTTT; CDR3 protein: CASSLGGHGELFF
V gene: TRBV2; J gene: TRBJ2-2; D gene: -; clone size: -; CDR3 DNA: TGTGCCAGCCGCAGGCACACCGGGGAGCTGTTTTTT; CDR3 protein: CASRRHTGELFF
V gene: TRBV6-1; J gene: TRBJ1-3; D gene: -; clone size: -; CDR3 DNA: TGTGCCAGCAGTGAGGGGAGCAAAACTGGAAACACCATATATTTT; CDR3 protein: CASSEGSKTGNTIYF
V gene: TRBV28; J gene: TRBJ2-5; D gene: -; clone size: -; CDR3 DNA: TGTGCCAGCGGATACGGAGAGGGAGAGACCCAGTACTTC; CDR3 protein: CASGYGEGETQYF
V gene: TRBV6-6; J gene: TRBJ1-5; D gene: -; clone size: -; CDR3 DNA: TGTGCCAGCAGTTACGAGGTTCAGCCCCAGCATTTT; CDR3 protein: CASSYEVQPQHF
V gene: TRBV19; J gene: TRBJ2-3; D gene: -; clone size: -; CDR3 DNA: TGTGCCAGTAGTATCGGGGTCAGCACAGATACGCAGTATTTT; CDR3 protein: CASSIGVSTDTQYF